This is a list of T cell receptor beta chains from one sample in a study of PD-1 blockade in classical Hodgkin lymphoma. Libraries were prepared by immunoSEQ multiplex PCR; TCRdb keeps only in-frame clonotypes and omits some of them. The sample lists 31,000 or so clones; approximately 67% were seen once. Specimen: peripheral blood mononuclear cells (PBMCs), collected before the fourth cycle of nivolumab. These receptors were obtained from a human donor with classical Hodgkin lymphoma. CDR3s include the opening cysteine and the closing phenylalanine or tryptophan. D genes are given only for firm matches. The listing skips clone size in some rows; elsewhere it reads once, few, many or a size class.

v_gene,abundance,d_gene,j_gene,len,CDR3aa,CDR3nt
TRBV7-7,.,TRBD1,TRBJ2-7,13,CASSLAQGDEQYF,TGTGCCAGCAGCTTAGCGCAGGGGGACGAGCAGTACTTC
TRBV18,few,TRBD2,TRBJ2-7,14,CASSPRDYSYEQYF,TGTGCCAGCTCACCCCGGGACTACTCCTACGAGCAGTACTTC
TRBV7-2,.,.,TRBJ1-5,17,CASSPGTAYYSNQPQHF,TGTGCCAGCAGCCCGGGGACCGCTTACTATAGCAATCAGCCCCAGCATTTT
TRBV5-7,.,.,TRBJ1-2,14,CASSSGGGNYGYTF,TGTGCCAGCAGCTCCGGGGGGGGAAACTATGGCTACACCTTC
TRBV30,once,.,TRBJ2-7,14,CACQRKQDLYEQYF,TGTGCCTGTCAGAGGAAACAGGATCTTTACGAGCAGTACTTC
TRBV2,.,TRBD2,TRBJ2-5,13,CARAGGVGETQYF,TGTGCCAGGGCGGGGGGTGTGGGAGAGACCCAGTACTTC
TRBV4-2,.,TRBD1,TRBJ2-4,14,CASSVDRVGSIQYF,TGTGCCAGCAGCGTAGACAGGGTTGGGAGCATTCAGTACTTC
TRBV19,.,TRBD1,TRBJ1-3,15,CASSLKGAPGNTIYF,TGTGCCAGTAGTTTAAAGGGGGCTCCTGGAAACACCATATATTTT
TRBV29-1,.,TRBD2,TRBJ2-7,17,CSVEDREKSGRAYEQYF,TGCAGCGTTGAAGATCGCGAGAAAAGCGGGAGGGCCTACGAGCAGTACTTC
TRBV4-3,few,TRBD2,TRBJ2-4,17,CASSPGLAALAKNIQYF,TGCGCCAGCAGCCCGGGACTAGCGGCCTTAGCCAAAAACATTCAGTACTTC
TRBV25-1,.,.,TRBJ2-1,14,CASSADARGHEQFF,TGTGCCAGCAGTGCAGATGCCCGGGGCCATGAGCAGTTCTTC
TRBV9,few,TRBD1,TRBJ2-7,15,CASSEETGGFYEQYF,TGTGCCAGCAGCGAGGAGACAGGGGGTTTCTACGAGCAGTACTTC
TRBV4-2,.,.,TRBJ1-3,15,CASSQARGNGNTIYF,TGTGCCAGCAGCCAAGCCCGGGGTAATGGAAACACCATATATTTT
TRBV28,once,.,TRBJ2-1,15,CASSLGAEPYNEQFF,TGTGCCAGCAGTTTGGGAGCGGAACCTTACAATGAGCAGTTCTTC
TRBV9,.,.,TRBJ2-1,18,CASSAQYRDTQGYNEQFF,TGTGCCAGCAGCGCTCAATACCGGGACACGCAGGGATACAATGAGCAGTTCTTC
TRBV30,.,.,TRBJ2-2,14,CAWGEGLDTGELFF,TGTGCCTGGGGTGAGGGGCTTGACACCGGGGAGCTGTTTTTT
TRBV27,few,TRBD2,TRBJ2-7,15,CASSTGLAGLYEQYF,TGTGCCAGCAGCACGGGACTAGCGGGACTCTACGAGCAGTACTTC
TRBV5-6,.,TRBD1,TRBJ2-7,16,CASSSEGQGSSYEQYF,TGTGCCAGCAGCTCCGAAGGACAGGGTAGCTCCTACGAGCAGTACTTC
TRBV7-3,.,TRBD1,TRBJ1-1,13,CASSPTGGTEAFF,TGTGCCAGCAGCCCAACAGGGGGAACTGAAGCTTTCTTT
TRBV4-2,.,TRBD1,TRBJ2-1,17,CASSQAFTGTGGNEQFF,TGTGCCAGCAGCCAAGCCTTTACCGGGACAGGGGGCAATGAGCAGTTCTTC
TRBV7-9,.,TRBD1,TRBJ2-7,16,CASRDLQRDRVYEQYF,TGTGCCAGCAGGGACCTGCAGCGGGACAGGGTGTACGAGCAGTACTTC
TRBV9,few,.,TRBJ1-4,15,CASSVQGSANEKLFF,TGTGCCAGCAGCGTACAGGGCTCGGCTAATGAAAAACTGTTTTTT
TRBV28,.,.,TRBJ1-1,14,CASSYREGDTEAFF,TGTGCCAGCAGTTACAGGGAAGGGGACACTGAAGCTTTCTTT
TRBV10-2,medium-sized,TRBD2,TRBJ2-7,14,CASNPSGPSYEQYF,TGCGCCAGCAACCCTAGCGGGCCGTCCTACGAGCAGTACTTC
TRBV2,.,.,TRBJ1-1,13,CASSPPFSTEAFF,TGTGCCAGCAGTCCCCCCTTCTCCACTGAAGCTTTCTTT
TRBV11-2,.,.,TRBJ2-4,17,CASSLIQGSGAKNIQYF,TGTGCCAGCAGCTTAATACAGGGTTCCGGAGCCAAAAACATTCAGTACTTC
TRBV28,.,.,TRBJ1-5,16,CASSLGGGGPNQPQHF,TGTGCCAGCAGCTTAGGAGGAGGGGGTCCCAATCAGCCCCAGCATTTT
TRBV18,.,TRBD2,TRBJ2-5,15,CASSRTGTSVETQYF,TGTGCCAGCTCACGCACCGGGACTAGCGTAGAGACCCAGTACTTC
TRBV9,.,.,TRBJ2-1,15,CASSVRRAFEDEQFF,TGTGCCAGCAGCGTAAGGAGGGCATTTGAGGATGAGCAGTTCTTC
TRBV5-5,few,.,TRBJ1-4,15,CASSYQQGGLEKLFF,TGTGCCAGCAGTTACCAACAGGGTGGTTTAGAAAAACTGTTTTTT